This TCR beta chain was identified in a study of patients and donors after allogeneic stem cell transplantation. In this sample, this clonotype turned up a few times. One entry per CDR3 protein results from TCRdb running MiXCR on the RT-PCR reads. The table has more than 850,000 distinct CDR3 sequences, roughly 18% seen once. Trimming took 6 bases from V and 0 from J; bases not matched to a gene: 6. Germline V gives CDR1 DFQATT, CDR2 SNEGSKA (reference sequence). The CDR3 has 16 residues. V gene TRBV20-1 combines with J gene TRBJ2-3; the match to TRBD2 covers 13 bases. Sequenced input: blood, either unsorted or a sorted T cell fraction (not recorded which). The TCR originated in a human donor who was either an allogeneic HSCT recipient or a stem cell or donor lymphocyte infusion donor (not recorded which). It is not recorded whose cells these are; they may come from a transplant donor. The CDR3 DNA sequence: TGCAGTGCGATCGGACTAGCGGGAGCTAGCACAGATACGCAGTATTTT. It specifies CSAIGLAGASTDTQYF.